The entry that follows covers one T cell receptor (beta chain) sequence. This specimen comes from a study of blood T cell repertoires in COVID-19. Germline CDR1 and CDR2: SNHLY and FYNNEI. This CDR3 contains 15 residues. V was clipped by 6 bases and J by 1 base, with 14 bases between them. Profiling relied on immunoSEQ multiplex PCR, and the TCRdb table lists in-frame clones only, not all of them. The sample records tens of thousands of clones, roughly 88% being singletons. Sequencing was carried out using peripheral blood. The J gene is TRBJ2-3, the V gene TRBV2, with TRBD2 as a possible D gene (6 bases). The receptor was isolated from a human donor in a cohort sampled during active COVID-19. CDR3 region: CASSQGSSGTDTQYF. The CDR3, as DNA: TGTGCCAGCAGCCAAGGGTCTAGCGGCACAGATACGCAGTATTTT.